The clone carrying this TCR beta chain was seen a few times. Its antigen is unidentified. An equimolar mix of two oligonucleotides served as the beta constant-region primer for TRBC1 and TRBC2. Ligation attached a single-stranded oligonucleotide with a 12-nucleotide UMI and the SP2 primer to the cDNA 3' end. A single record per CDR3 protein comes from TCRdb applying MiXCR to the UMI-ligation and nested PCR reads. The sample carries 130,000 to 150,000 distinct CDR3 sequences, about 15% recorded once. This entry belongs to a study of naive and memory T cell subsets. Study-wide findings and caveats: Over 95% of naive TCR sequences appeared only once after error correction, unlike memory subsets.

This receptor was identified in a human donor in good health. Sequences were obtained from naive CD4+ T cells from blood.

CDR3 sequence (DNA): TGCAGCGTTGGCCGCTTGTTGGACAAAGAGACCCAGTACTTC. Translated, it gives CSVGRLLDKETQYF. V usage is TRBV29-1 and J usage is TRBJ2-5; D is possibly TRBD1 (5 bases). Germline assignment: CDR1 SQVTM and CDR2 ANQGSEA. The CDR3 consists of 14 residues. With 4 bases removed from V and 3 bases from J, the gap between germline ends came to 15 bases. The whole variable domain, filled in from reference TRBV29-1 and TRBJ2-5, reads SAVISQKPSRDICQRGTSLTIQCQVDSQVTMMFWYRQQPGQSLTLIATANQGSEATYESGFVIDKFPISRPNLTFSTLTVSNMSPEDSSIYLCSVGRLLDKETQYFGPGTRLLVL.